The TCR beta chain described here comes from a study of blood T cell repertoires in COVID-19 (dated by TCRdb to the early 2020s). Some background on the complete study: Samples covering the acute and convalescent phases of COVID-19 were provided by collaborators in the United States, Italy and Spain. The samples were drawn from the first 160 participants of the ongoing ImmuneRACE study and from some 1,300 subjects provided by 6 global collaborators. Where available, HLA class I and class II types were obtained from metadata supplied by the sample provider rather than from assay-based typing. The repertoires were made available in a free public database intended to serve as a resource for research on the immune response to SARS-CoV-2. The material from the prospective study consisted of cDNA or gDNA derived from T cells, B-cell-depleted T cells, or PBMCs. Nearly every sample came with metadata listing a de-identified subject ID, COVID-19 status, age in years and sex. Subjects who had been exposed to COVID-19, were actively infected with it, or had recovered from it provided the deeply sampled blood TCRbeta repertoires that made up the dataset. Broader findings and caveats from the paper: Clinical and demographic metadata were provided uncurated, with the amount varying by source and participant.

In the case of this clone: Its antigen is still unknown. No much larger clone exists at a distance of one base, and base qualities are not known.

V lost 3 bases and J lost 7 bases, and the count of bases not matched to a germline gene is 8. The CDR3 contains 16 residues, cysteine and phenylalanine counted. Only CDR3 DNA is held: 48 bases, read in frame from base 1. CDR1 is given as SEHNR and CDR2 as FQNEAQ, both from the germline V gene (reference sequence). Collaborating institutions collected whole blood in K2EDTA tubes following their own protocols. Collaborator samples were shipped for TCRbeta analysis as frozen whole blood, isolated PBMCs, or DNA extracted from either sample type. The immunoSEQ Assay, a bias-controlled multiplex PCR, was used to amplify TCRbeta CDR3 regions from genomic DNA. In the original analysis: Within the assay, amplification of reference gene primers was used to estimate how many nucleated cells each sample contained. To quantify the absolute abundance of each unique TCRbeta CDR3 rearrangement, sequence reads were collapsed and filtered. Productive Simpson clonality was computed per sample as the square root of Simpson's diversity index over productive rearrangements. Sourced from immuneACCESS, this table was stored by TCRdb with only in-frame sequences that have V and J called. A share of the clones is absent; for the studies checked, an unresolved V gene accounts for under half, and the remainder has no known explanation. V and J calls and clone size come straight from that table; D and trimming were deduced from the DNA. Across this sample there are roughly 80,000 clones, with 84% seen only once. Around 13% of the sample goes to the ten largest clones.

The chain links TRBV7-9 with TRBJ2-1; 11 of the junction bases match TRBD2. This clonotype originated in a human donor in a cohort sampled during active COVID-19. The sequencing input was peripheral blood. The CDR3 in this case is CASSFIRLAGGNEQFF. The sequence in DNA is TGTGCCAGCAGCTTTATTAGGCTAGCGGGGGGAAATGAGCAGTTCTTC.